A single sample gave rise to the 17 T cell receptor beta chains below, sequenced in a study of radiotherapy plus CTLA-4 blockade in lung cancer. Produced via immunoSEQ multiplex PCR; TCRdb's table is partial and in-frame only. The table shows nearly 15,000 clones, with about 70% occurring only once. Material: peripheral blood, obtained from a patient treated with radiotherapy plus ipilimumab. The receptors were gathered from a human donor with non-small cell lung cancer whose response to radiotherapy plus ipilimumab could not be evaluated.

The J gene is TRBJ1-5, the V gene TRBV9; 7 nucleotides align to TRBD1. CDR1 and CDR2 (germline): SGDLS, YYNGEE. V trimming: 4 bases; J trimming: 3 bases; junction bases outside the gene matches: 7. The CDR3 has 15 amino acids. For the CDR3, the DNA is TGTGCCAGCAGCCCTGGGACAGAATACAATCAGCCCCAGCATTTT. Protein product: CASSPGTEYNQPQHF.

The chain recombines TRBV5-8 with TRBJ2-1; D gene uncertain. Between the trimmed V and J ends, which lost 0 bases and 3 bases, there was a span of 4 bases. The CDR3 totals 13 residues. CDR1 is SGHTS and CDR2 is YDEGEE in the germline V gene. The CDR3 nucleotides read TGTGCCAGCAGCTTGGGGAGCTACAATGAGCAGTTCTTC. Amino acids: CASSLGSYNEQFF. Complete variable domain (other parts from reference TRBV5-8 and TRBJ2-1): EAGVTQSPTHLIKTRGQQATLRCSPISGHTSVYWYQQALGLGLQFLLWYDEGEERNRGNFPPRFSGRQFPNYSSELNVNALELEDSALYLCASSLGSYNEQFFGPGTRLTVL.

This clone occurred once. This chain links TRBV7-2 with TRBJ1-6, with D unresolved. The germline V gene encodes CDR1 SGHTA and CDR2 FQGNSA. CDR3 size: 15 residues. V was pared by 2 bases and J by 5 bases, with 10 bases between. CDR3 DNA: TGTGCCAGCAGCTTATTCGGGAGCCATAATTCACCCCTCCACTTT. Protein: CASSLFGSHNSPLHF.

The gene calls are TRBV6-7 and TRBJ2-5, with 9 bases matching TRBD2. TRBV6-7 is given ORF status, its function remaining uncertain. The junction had 7 bases not matched to a gene; V was cut back by 6 bases and J by 2 bases. CDR3 size: 15 residues. The CDR3 loop is CASRPGLARQETQYF. The CDR3 DNA reads TGTGCCAGCAGGCCCGGACTAGCGAGACAAGAGACCCAGTACTTC.

The chain is built from TRBV27 and TRBJ1-1; 7 nucleotides agree with TRBD1. Trimming at V came to 2 bases and at J to 5 bases, leaving 5 bases not matched to a gene. The germline V gene has CDR1 MNHEY and CDR2 SMNVEV (reference sequence). This CDR3 has 14 residues. CDR3 region: CASSLHRGRTEAFF. In DNA form, the CDR3 reads TGTGCCAGCAGTTTACACAGGGGTCGAACTGAAGCTTTCTTT.

The chain has TRBV6-1 and TRBJ2-3; possibly TRBD1 for D (6 bases). Trimming pared 0 bases from V and 5 bases from J, leaving 9 bases between. Germline CDR1 reads MNHNS; CDR2 reads SASEGT. CDR3 length equals 14 residues. As DNA, the CDR3 is TGTGCCAGCAGTGAAGCGCTCAGGGGAGATACGCAGTATTTT. It yields the protein CASSEALRGDTQYF.

J is TRBJ1-4 and V is TRBV5-5; tentatively, D is TRBD1 (6 bases). Germline values: CDR1 SGHKS, CDR2 YYEKEE (reference sequence). The CDR3 runs 14 residues. V lost 1 base to trimming and J lost 5 bases, with 9 bases between them. CDR3 DNA sequence: TGTGCCAGCAGCTTGCAGGGGAGAAATGAAAAACTGTTTTTT. Protein product: CASSLQGRNEKLFF.

This clone was seen only once. V and J are TRBV2 and TRBJ2-2; 7 bases are shared with TRBD1. This CDR3 comprises 15 residues. Trimming removed 6 bases from V and 0 bases from J; junction bases left unmatched: 4. Germline assignment: CDR1 SNHLY and CDR2 FYNNEI. CDR3 nucleotides: TGTGCCAGCAGGGAGACAGGGACGAACACCGGGGAGCTGTTTTTT. It is translated as CASRETGTNTGELFF. Based on the CDR3 plus reference TRBV2 and TRBJ2-2, the full variable domain is EPEVTQTPSHQVTQMGQEVILRCVPISNHLYFYWYRQILGQKVEFLVSFYNNEISEKSEIFDDQFSVERPDGSNFTLKIRSTKLEDSAMYFCASRETGTNTGELFFGEGSRLTVL.

This clone was picked up a small number of times. The V and J genes are TRBV2 and TRBJ2-3; 7 bases are a match to TRBD2. V shed 5 bases and J 0 bases; nucleotides not matched to a gene: 5. The CDR3 runs 15 residues. The germline gives CDR1 SNHLY, CDR2 FYNNEI. The DNA for the CDR3 is TGTGCCAGCAGTACGGGGGGTCCAAGCACAGATACGCAGTATTTT. Its protein product is CASSTGGPSTDTQYF.

The rearrangement joins TRBV11-2 to TRBJ2-1, with 8 bases fitting TRBD2. The V gene's germline CDR1 is SGHAT and CDR2 FQNNGV. V dropped 5 bases and J dropped 7; count of bases not matched to a gene: 1. The CDR3 has 12 amino acids. The CDR3 nucleotides read TGTGCCAGCAGCCGGGGGGGTAATGAGCAGTTCTTC. This translates into CASSRGGNEQFF. Supplemented by reference TRBV11-2 and TRBJ2-1, the full variable domain reads EAGVAQSPRYKIIEKRQSVAFWCNPISGHATLYWYQQILGQGPKLLIQFQNNGVVDDSQLPKDRFSAERLKGVDSTLKIQPAKLEDSAVYLCASSRGGNEQFFGPGTRLTVL.

This clone has a handful of counts. The J gene is TRBJ2-7, the V gene TRBV21-1; the D call TRBD1 from the table was never checked on the DNA. TRBV21-1 is a pseudogene segment. The CDR3 length is 17 residues. The CDR3 sequence: CASSKEAGTPYPYEQYV. DNA for the CDR3: TGTGCCAGCAGCAAAGAAGCCGGGACACCTTATCCCTACGAGCAGTACGTC.

The CDR3 nucleotides are TGTGCCAGCACCTTAATGGGGGGGAACACTGAAGCTTTCTTT. Amino acids: CASTLMGGNTEAFF. V and J are TRBV14 and TRBJ1-1; a possible D gene is TRBD1 (5 bases). The length of the CDR3 is 14 residues. In germline, CDR1 is SGHDN, CDR2 FVKESK. V was shortened by 7 bases and J by 1 base, with 13 bases between the two germline ends.

The chain joins TRBV7-2 to TRBJ1-1; D uncertain. This CDR3 has 14 residues. V dropped 2 bases and J dropped 4 bases, with 11 bases sitting between them. Germline V CDR1 and CDR2: SGHTA, FQGNSA. As DNA, the CDR3 is TGTGCCAGCAGCTTATCCCCAGGCCGCACTGAAGCTTTCTTT. As protein: CASSLSPGRTEAFF.

The chain carries TRBV4-1 and TRBJ1-2; TRBD1 matches at 11 bases. Germline V gene lookup returns CDR1 MGHRA and CDR2 YSYEKL. The CDR3 runs to 16 residues. Unmatched junction bases numbered 9, after V lost 2 bases and J lost 7 bases. CDR3 sequence: CASSQPGQGVMGGYTF. CDR3 DNA sequence: TGCGCCAGCAGCCAACCGGGACAGGGGGTAATGGGTGGCTACACCTTC.

V usage is TRBV9 and J usage is TRBJ2-3, with D perhaps TRBD2 (6 bases). Trimming took off 9 bases at V and 4 bases at J, with 15 bases between the two ends. The CDR3 is made up of 13 amino acids. Germline CDR1 is SGDLS and CDR2 is YYNGEE. The CDR3 sequence: CATSGVTADTQYF. CDR3 sequence (DNA): TGTGCCACCTCGGGAGTAACCGCAGATACGCAGTATTTT.

This clone was seen a single time. The J gene is TRBJ1-2, the V gene TRBV7-6, with D unclear. Germline V gives CDR1 SGHVS, CDR2 FNYEAQ. This CDR3 is 15 amino acids long. Trimming removed 5 bases at V and 5 bases at J, with 18 bases between. CDR3 DNA: TGTGCCAGCAGCGTAGTACCCGAGGAGGCTTATGGCTACACCTTC. Protein product: CASSVVPEEAYGYTF.

The chain carries TRBV10-3 and TRBJ2-2; 7 bases map to TRBD2. The CDR3 is 17 residues long. V dropped 3 bases and J dropped 1; count of bases not matched to a gene: 8. Germline CDR1 ENHRY, CDR2 SYGVKD. The CDR3 spells CAISESPSGENTGELFF. The CDR3 bases are TGTGCCATCAGTGAATCGCCTAGCGGCGAGAACACCGGGGAGCTGTTTTTT.